The subject of this entry is one T cell receptor beta chain. Per the original data handling: Using reference gene primer amplification, nucleated cell counts were estimated. Only in-frame clones appear in the TCRdb table, and some are missing; sequencing was by immunoSEQ multiplex PCR. D and trimming come from the DNA, and the V and J calls and clone size come from that table. Among a few hundred thousand clones listed, roughly 86% were seen once. The data were taken from a study of blood T cell repertoires in COVID-19. Across the study: Samples came from the United States, Italy and Spain, spanning acute and convalescent COVID-19. Sample material is recorded as cDNA or gDNA derived from T cells, B-cell-depleted T cells, or PBMCs.

Patients at the Seattle site were enrolled during active infection and followed longitudinally. The CDR3 is 13 amino acids. J gave up 7 bases and V 3 bases, and 3 bases lay outside the gene matches. The V gene's germline CDR1 is KGHSH and CDR2 LQKENI. The TCR was taken from a woman aged 25-40 years with COVID-19, enrolled during active disease. The rearrangement joins TRBV18 to TRBJ2-1; 7 bases match TRBD1. Material: peripheral blood. In DNA form, the CDR3 reads TGTGCCAGCTCACCTACGACAGGGAATGAGCAGTTCTTC. It is translated as CASSPTTGNEQFF.